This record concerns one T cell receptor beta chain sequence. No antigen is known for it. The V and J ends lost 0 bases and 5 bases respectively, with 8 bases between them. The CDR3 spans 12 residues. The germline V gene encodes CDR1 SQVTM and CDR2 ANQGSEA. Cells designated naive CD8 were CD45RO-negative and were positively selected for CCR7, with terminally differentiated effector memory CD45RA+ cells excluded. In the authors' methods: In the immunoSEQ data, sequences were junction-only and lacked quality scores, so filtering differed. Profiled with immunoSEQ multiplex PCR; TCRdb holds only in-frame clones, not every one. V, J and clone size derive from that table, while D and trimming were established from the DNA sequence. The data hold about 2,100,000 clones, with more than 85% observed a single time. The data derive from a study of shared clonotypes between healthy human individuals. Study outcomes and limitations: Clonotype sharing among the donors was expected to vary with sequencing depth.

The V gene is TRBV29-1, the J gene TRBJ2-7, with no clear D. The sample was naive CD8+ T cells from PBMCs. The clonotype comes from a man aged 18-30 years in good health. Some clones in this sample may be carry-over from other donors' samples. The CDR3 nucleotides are TGCAGCGTTGAAGAAATAAGCCACGAGCAGTACTTC. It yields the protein CSVEEISHEQYF.